This T cell receptor (beta chain) was obtained from a study of T cell changes during pregnancy in multiple sclerosis. Here immunoSEQ multiplex PCR was the method, and the copy in TCRdb shows in-frame clones only, minus some. The sample consists of some 30,000 clones, about 89% of them appearing once. Per the germline V gene, CDR1 is MNHEY and CDR2 is SMNVEV (reference sequence). This CDR3 has 16 amino acids. After removal of 0 bases from V and 4 bases from J, the junction contained 7 bases not matched to a gene. This specimen consisted of CD8+ T cells from peripheral blood mononuclear cells, obtained in the second trimester of pregnancy. This sequence was found in a female donor with multiple sclerosis, enrolled in a pregnancy study. The V and J genes are TRBV27 and TRBJ2-7; TRBD1 matches 9 bases. CDR3 DNA: TGTGCCAGCAGTTTATCAGGGGGACAGGGTCTGTACGAGCAGTACTTC. It yields the protein CASSLSGGQGLYEQYF.